The 10 T cell receptor beta chains listed next were all sequenced from one sample in a study of blood T cells in healthy people across ages. Alongside a J-beta primer mix, a sample-barcoded 5' primer served in a second PCR lasting roughly 6 to 11 cycles. TCRdb passed the 5' RACE reads through MiXCR, listing each CDR3 protein once. Found here are 1,300,000 or so distinct CDR3 sequences, approximately 59% of them singletons; the top ten hold more than 6%. Input material: blood. These receptors were obtained from a young man in good health.

This clonotype turned up a few times. This chain links TRBV27 with TRBJ2-7; 10 bases map to TRBD1. The junction had 8 bases not matched to a gene; V was cut back by 4 bases and J by 5 bases. The CDR3 totals 15 residues. From germline, CDR1 is MNHEY and CDR2 SMNVEV (reference sequence). This CDR3 is CASSWGTGEKDEQYF. The CDR3 nucleotides are TGTGCCAGCAGTTGGGGGACAGGGGAAAAAGACGAGCAGTACTTC.

On this clonotype: Since a much larger clone is just one base distant, this may be a read error. The chain recombines TRBV4-1 with TRBJ2-7, with unresolved D. Trimming removed 0 bases from V and 4 bases from J, with 16 bases in between. The CDR3 length is 16 residues. Germline CDR1 is MGHRA and CDR2 is YSYEKL. The CDR3 protein is CASSQDNEVGYYEQYF. CDR3 in DNA: TGCGCCAGCAGCCAAGATAATGAGGTCGGGTATTACGAGCAGTACTTC.

This clonotype was counted a single time. V and J are TRBV15 and TRBJ2-4; D tentatively fits TRBD1 or TRBD2 (5 bases each). Germline values: CDR1 LNHNV, CDR2 YYDKDF (reference sequence). V was clipped by 7 bases and J by 1 base, with 11 bases between them. This CDR3 is built from 14 residues. DNA of the CDR3: TGTGCCACCAACGGGGACGGTGCCAAAAACATTCAGTACTTC. Protein: CATNGDGAKNIQYF.

The gene calls are TRBV5-5 and TRBJ1-6, with TRBD1 as a possible D gene (5 bases). Per germline, CDR1 SGHKS and CDR2 YYEKEE (reference sequence). Trimming took off 7 bases at V and 9 bases at J, with 20 bases between the two ends. The CDR3 extends over 15 amino acids. The CDR3 is CASRTAGDGGSPLHF. CDR3 DNA sequence: TGTGCCAGCCGCACCGCCGGGGACGGCGGTTCACCCCTCCACTTT.

V usage is TRBV12-3 or TRBV12-4 and J usage is TRBJ2-1; weak D call: TRBD2 (6 bases). This CDR3 is 15 amino acids long. V lost 6 bases to trimming and J lost 0 bases, with 12 bases between them. Here the CDR3 DNA reads TGTGCCAGCAGCCACGGAGGGCCCTCCTACAATGAGCAGTTCTTC. It translates to CASSHGGPSYNEQFF.

A few counts support this clonotype. The chain joins TRBV4-1 to TRBJ2-1, with 9 positions matching TRBD2. The CDR3 has 16 amino acids. Germline V gives CDR1 MGHRA, CDR2 YSYEKL. Unmatched junction bases numbered 8, after V lost 1 base and J lost 7 bases. CDR3 in DNA: TGCGCCAGCAGCCAAGCTCATAGCGGGAGTATGAATGAGCAGTTCTTC. It codes for CASSQAHSGSMNEQFF.

There are a few counts of this clonotype. The rearrangement joins TRBV10-3 to TRBJ2-7, with 12 bases aligning to TRBD1. The germline CDR1 and CDR2 sequences are ENHRY and SYGVKD. The CDR3 sequence is 16 residues long. V gave up 6 bases and J gave up 6 bases; unmatched junction bases: 12. CDR3 in amino acids: CAISRTSGQGAAEQYF. Here the CDR3 DNA reads TGTGCCATCAGCCGAACCTCGGGACAGGGGGCCGCCGAGCAGTACTTC.

This clonotype was seen only a few times. This rearrangement joins TRBV6-6 to TRBJ1-5, with 8 positions matching TRBD1. With 5 bases clipped from V and 2 bases from J, the junction kept 8 bases outside the gene matches. There are 16 residues in the CDR3. Germline V gene lookup returns CDR1 MNHNY and CDR2 SVGAGI (reference sequence). CDR3 bases: TGTGCCAGCAGTCCCCAGGGGGCGCCGGGCAATCAGCCCCAGCATTTT. This sequence encodes CASSPQGAPGNQPQHF.

J is TRBJ2-6 and V is TRBV6-4; D uncertain. This CDR3 spans 14 amino acids. V lost 0 bases and J 2 bases, leaving 2 bases between the germline ends. CDR1 is MRHNA, CDR2 SNTAGT, per germline. The CDR3 DNA sequence: TGTGCCAGCAGTGACTCTGCTGGGGCCAACGTCCTGACTTTC. It codes for CASSDSAGANVLTF.

The chain carries TRBV27 and TRBJ2-1; the D is unclear. Germline-derived CDR1 and CDR2 are MNHEY and SMNVEV (reference sequence). The CDR3 consists of 12 residues. V was pared by 7 bases and J by 8 bases, with 12 bases between. The CDR3 protein is CASTSRVDEQFF. The CDR3 DNA follows: TGTGCCAGCACCTCCCGGGTGGATGAGCAGTTCTTC.